The 27 T cell receptor beta chains below come from one sample, sequenced in a study of T cell changes during pregnancy in multiple sclerosis. TCRdb's copy holds only in-frame clones and misses some; the assay was immunoSEQ multiplex PCR. The data show approximately 44,000 clones, 85% to 95% seen once. This material consisted of CD8+ T cells from peripheral blood mononuclear cells, taken in the third trimester of pregnancy. These receptors were taken from a female donor with multiple sclerosis, enrolled in a pregnancy study.

This chain connects TRBV11-2 to TRBJ2-3, with TRBD2 matching 9 bases. The germline gives CDR1 SGHAT, CDR2 FQNNGV. V gave up 3 bases and J gave up 2 bases; unmatched junction bases: 15. The CDR3 runs 19 residues. CDR3 DNA sequence: TGTGCCAGCAGCTTTGGCCGCTCTTTAGCGGGAGTCAACACAGATACGCAGTATTTT. It yields the protein CASSFGRSLAGVNTDTQYF.

This clone came up once. The rearrangement links TRBV6-5 to TRBJ1-1; D might be TRBD1 (5 bases). With 0 bases removed from V and 3 bases from J, the gap between germline ends came to 8 bases. This CDR3 spans 14 amino acids. CDR1 and CDR2 from the germline V gene are MNHEY and SVGAGI. CDR3 residues: CASSYSEGYTEAFF. CDR3 sequence (DNA): TGTGCCAGCAGTTACTCGGAGGGGTACACTGAAGCTTTCTTT.

The chain couples TRBV7-9 to TRBJ2-3; TRBD2 is a possible D gene (5 bases). CDR1 and CDR2 (germline): SEHNR, FQNEAQ (reference sequence). Trimming left V 5 bases short and J 5 bases short, with 11 bases between. The CDR3 spans 13 residues. As DNA, the CDR3 is TGTGCCAGCAGCGTCGGACTGGAAGATACGCAGTATTTT. As protein: CASSVGLEDTQYF.

V is TRBV5-5 and J is TRBJ2-1; D unresolved. CDR1 is SGHKS and CDR2 is YYEKEE in the germline V gene (reference sequence). The length of the CDR3 is 11 residues. V dropped 0 bases and J dropped 10 bases, with 5 bases sitting between them. The CDR3: CASSLAREQFF. The DNA of the CDR3 is TGTGCCAGCAGCTTGGCCAGGGAGCAGTTCTTC.

The table lists this clone with a count of one. The chain carries TRBV7-9 and TRBJ2-6; tentatively, D is TRBD2 (6 bases). Per the germline V gene, CDR1 is SEHNR and CDR2 is FQNEAQ (reference sequence). V was pared by 0 bases and J by 4 bases, with 19 bases between. The CDR3 length is 19 residues. CDR3 region: CASSLAGLASSFGANVLTF. CDR3 nucleotide sequence: TGTGCCAGCAGCTTAGCGGGGCTAGCGAGCTCTTTCGGGGCCAACGTCCTGACTTTC.

The chain has TRBV27 and TRBJ2-7; weak D call: TRBD2 (6 bases). The CDR3 consists of 15 residues. The V gene lost 5 bases and the J gene lost 0 bases, with 14 bases spanning the gap. CDR1 and CDR2 (germline): MNHEY, SMNVEV (reference sequence). The CDR3 bases are TGTGCCAGCAGTCTGACGGGGGACCCCTCCTACGAGCAGTACTTC. It encodes CASSLTGDPSYEQYF.

This chain connects TRBV4-2 to TRBJ2-5; D is perhaps TRBD2 (6 bases). CDR1 and CDR2 from the germline V gene are LGHNA and YNFKEQ. V was cut by 0 bases and J by 0 bases, with 14 bases left in between. The CDR3 is made up of 17 amino acids. The CDR3 is CASSQDGVAEYQETQYF. The CDR3 nucleotides read TGTGCCAGCAGCCAAGATGGAGTAGCGGAGTACCAAGAGACCCAGTACTTC.

The chain combines TRBV7-2 with TRBJ1-5, with D hard to call. The ends were cut back, 0 bases at V and 3 bases at J, with 15 bases in the middle. The germline CDR1 and CDR2 sequences are SGHTA and FQGNSA. The CDR3 covers 17 residues. CDR3 sequence reads: CASSLAVGVEDNQPQHF. The CDR3 DNA follows: TGTGCCAGCAGCTTAGCAGTCGGGGTAGAGGACAATCAGCCCCAGCATTTT.

The rearrangement links TRBV28 to TRBJ2-7; TRBD2 aligns across 7 bases. Losses at the gene ends were 6 bases for V and 3 bases for J; bases not matched to a gene: 14. The CDR3 has 16 residues. Looked up from germline, CDR1 is MDHEN and CDR2 is SYDVKM. CDR3 coding DNA: TGTGCCAGCAGCCTCGATGGCGGGAGAACACGCTACGAGCAGTACTTC. Its translation: CASSLDGGRTRYEQYF.

This sequence joins TRBV21-1 and TRBJ2-3; TRBD2 reflects the table's D call only, with no check against the DNA. TRBV21-1 is labeled a pseudogene. CDR3 size: 16 residues. Here the CDR3 DNA reads TGTGCCAGCACCAGGCAGGGAGGGGCAAGCACAGATACGCAGTATTTT. It codes for CASTRQGGASTDTQYF.

J is TRBJ2-2 and V is TRBV6-5; 8 bases fit TRBD2. V gave up 5 bases and J gave up 1 base; unmatched junction bases: 3. The CDR3 is 15 residues long. Per the germline V gene, CDR1 is MNHEY and CDR2 is SVGAGI. Here the CDR3 reads CASSTSGGNTGELFF. CDR3 DNA sequence: TGTGCCAGCAGTACTAGCGGAGGGAACACCGGGGAGCTGTTTTTT.

This clone was counted once. This chain connects TRBV4-1 to TRBJ2-2; 9 bases fit TRBD1. Germline CDR1 MGHRA, CDR2 YSYEKL. The length of the CDR3 is 15 residues. After removal of 4 bases from V and 1 base from J, the junction contained 1 base not matched to a gene. This CDR3 reads CASSLGQGNTGELFF. The CDR3, as DNA: TGCGCCAGCAGCCTGGGACAGGGGAACACCGGGGAGCTGTTTTTT.

In DNA form, the CDR3 reads TGTGCCATCAGTGCCCCGACAGGGGTTGAGCAGTACTTC. This gives the protein CAISAPTGVEQYF. V and J are TRBV10-3 and TRBJ2-7; 8 positions match TRBD1. This CDR3 has 13 amino acids. Germline lookup yields CDR1 ENHRY and CDR2 SYGVKD. With V trimmed by 4 bases and J by 7 bases, 6 bases remained unmatched.

The rearrangement links TRBV11-3 to TRBJ2-3; 9 positions agree with TRBD2. V trimming: 5 bases; J trimming: 2 bases; junction bases outside the gene matches: 8. This CDR3 is built from 16 residues. Germline V CDR1 and CDR2: SGHNT, YENEEA. CDR3 region: CASSLLAGPYTDTQYF. CDR3 DNA: TGTGCCAGCAGCCTTCTAGCGGGGCCATACACAGATACGCAGTATTTT.

The J gene is TRBJ1-2, the V gene TRBV7-9; 8 bases line up with TRBD1. CDR3 length: 15 residues. CDR1 and CDR2 from the germline V gene are SEHNR and FQNEAQ (reference sequence). The V and J ends lost 1 base and 1 base, in that order; junction bases with no gene match: 2. The CDR3 DNA reads as TGTGCCAGCAGCTTAGGGACAGGGAATAACTATGGCTACACCTTC. This codes for CASSLGTGNNYGYTF.

Only a few counts were recorded for this clone. The rearrangement uses TRBV27 and TRBJ2-7; D is undetermined. The CDR3 extends over 13 amino acids. V was clipped by 0 bases and J by 4 bases, with 7 bases between them. Germline V CDR1 and CDR2: MNHEY, SMNVEV (reference sequence). CDR3 nucleotide sequence: TGTGCCAGCAGTTTATCGCTAGGTTACGAGCAGTACTTC. This translates into CASSLSLGYEQYF.

This chain connects TRBV9 to TRBJ1-1, with TRBD1 as a possible D gene (6 bases). Germline lookup yields CDR1 SGDLS and CDR2 YYNGEE. V shed 6 bases and J shed 3 bases, with 18 bases lying between them. The CDR3 runs to 15 residues. The CDR3 sequence is CASTPGGGSDTEAFF. DNA of the CDR3: TGTGCCAGCACTCCCGGTGGGGGCTCGGACACTGAAGCTTTCTTT.

The rearrangement uses TRBV15 and TRBJ2-3; 11 nucleotides line up with TRBD2. Trimming removed 4 bases from V and 5 bases from J; junction bases left unmatched: 20. The V gene's germline CDR1 is LNHNV and CDR2 YYDKDF (reference sequence). The CDR3 runs to 20 residues. The chain's CDR3 is CATSTLGPASGGTHIDTQYF. The CDR3 DNA reads TGTGCCACCAGCACCCTCGGGCCGGCTAGCGGGGGGACGCATATAGATACGCAGTATTTT.

This sequence joins TRBV27 and TRBJ1-2; TRBD1 is a possible D gene (5 bases). Looked up from germline, CDR1 is MNHEY and CDR2 is SMNVEV (reference sequence). Trimming pared 2 bases from V and 4 bases from J, leaving 11 bases between. This CDR3 spans 14 amino acids. DNA of the CDR3: TGTGCCAGCAGTTTAACAGGATCTGGCTATGGCTACACCTTC. Translation: CASSLTGSGYGYTF.

V and J are TRBV28 and TRBJ2-7; TRBD2 is a possible D gene (6 bases). With 1 base removed from V and 0 bases from J, the gap between germline ends came to 10 bases. The CDR3 is 15 amino acids. Per the germline V gene, CDR1 is MDHEN and CDR2 is SYDVKM. In nucleotides, the CDR3 is TGTGCCAGCAGTTTATCGCGGGGCCGCTCCTACGAGCAGTACTTC. Its translation: CASSLSRGRSYEQYF.

The V and J genes are TRBV5-6 and TRBJ1-6; D not certain. V lost 5 bases and J 0 bases, leaving 15 bases between the germline ends. This CDR3 has 17 residues. Germline CDR1 reads SGHDT; CDR2 reads YYEEEE. Here the CDR3 reads CASSSVGPDSYNSPLHF. The CDR3 DNA sequence: TGTGCCAGCAGTTCGGTGGGCCCCGACTCCTATAATTCACCCCTCCACTTT.

This chain links TRBV7-9 with TRBJ1-1; no clear D gene. The germline gives CDR1 SEHNR, CDR2 FQNEAQ (reference sequence). The CDR3 loop spans 13 amino acids. V shed 4 bases and J shed 6 bases, with 12 bases lying between them. CDR3 DNA sequence: TGTGCCAGCAGCTCGGGGAACCTGCCTGAAGCTTTCTTT. Protein product: CASSSGNLPEAFF.

This sequence joins TRBV10-3 and TRBJ2-5; a possible D gene is TRBD2 (6 bases). The germline CDR1 and CDR2 sequences are ENHRY and SYGVKD. CDR3 length: 15 residues. V lost 6 bases and J lost 7, with 21 bases in between. The DNA of the CDR3 is TGTGCCATCAGACCCGGAGGGCAGGGAGACGTGACCCAGTACTTC. This codes for CAIRPGGQGDVTQYF.

This chain uses TRBV5-1 with TRBJ2-3; D gene unclear. CDR1 SGHRS and CDR2 YFSETQ come from the germline V gene. The CDR3 length is 13 residues. V was cut by 0 bases and J by 4 bases, with 6 bases left in between. The CDR3 protein is CASSLASPDTQYF. CDR3 coding DNA: TGCGCCAGCAGCTTGGCCTCTCCAGATACGCAGTATTTT. The complete variable domain, with remaining parts taken from reference TRBV5-1 and TRBJ2-3, reads KAGVTQTPRYLIKTRGQQVTLSCSPISGHRSVSWYQQTPGQGLQFLFEYFSETQRNKGNFPGRFSGRQFSNSRSEMNVSTLELGDSALYLCASSLASPDTQYFGPGTRLTVL.

A word on this clone: A junction boundary mismatches the germline segment, possibly from a read error. This chain links TRBV7-7 with TRBJ2-7; no reliable D call. Germline CDR1 SSHAT, CDR2 FNYEAQ (reference sequence). The CDR3 spans 13 residues. CDR3 coding DNA: TGTGCTAGCAGCTTATCCGAGAACTACGAGCAGTACTTC. It codes for CASSLSENYEQYF.

The V and J genes are TRBV10-3 and TRBJ2-1, with 12 bases fitting TRBD2. V shed 2 bases, J shed 8 bases, and the junction held 7 bases outside the gene matches. CDR1 ENHRY and CDR2 SYGVKD come from the germline V gene. This CDR3 spans 16 amino acids. CDR3 coding DNA: TGTGCCATCAGTGAGAACCCTAGCGGGGGGGCTTATGAGCAGTTCTTC. This codes for CAISENPSGGAYEQFF.

This CDR3 is CATSRDGTSGYNEQFF. CDR3 coding DNA: TGTGCCACCAGCAGAGATGGGACTAGCGGGTACAATGAGCAGTTCTTC. The J gene is TRBJ2-1, the V gene TRBV15; 12 bases agree with TRBD2. Germline assignment: CDR1 LNHNV and CDR2 YYDKDF (reference sequence). Germline trimming cut 0 bases from V and 4 bases from J; bases unmatched to any gene: 1. The CDR3 spans 16 residues. The full variable domain, rest sourced from reference TRBV15 and TRBJ2-1, is DAMVIQNPRYQVTQFGKPVTLSCSQTLNHNVMYWYQQKSSQAPKLLFHYYDKDFNNEADTPDNFQSRRPNTSFCFLDIRSPGLGDTAMYLCATSRDGTSGYNEQFFGPGTRLTVL.